The subject of this entry is one TCR beta chain. What it recognizes is unknown. After constant-region reverse-primer amplification, full-length variable regions underwent semi-nested PCR with Nested Universal Primer A. TCRdb used MiXCR to reprocess the 5' RACE reads, holding one entry per CDR3 protein. The top ten hold approximately 2.8% of the sample, which has under 15,000 distinct CDR3 sequences, 23% seen once. Study-wide results and caveats: Whole repertoires were not studied in the larger cohort, only one V-J beta rearrangement. In terms of TCR gene usage, tumor memory CD4+ T cells clustered together with blood and lymph node memory CD4+ cells, as well as with lymph node naive CD4+ cells.

Germline V gene lookup returns CDR1 LGHDT and CDR2 YNNKEL (reference sequence). This CDR3 has 18 amino acids. V was clipped by 0 bases and J by 2 bases; unmatched bases: 8. The V call is TRBV3-1, the J call TRBJ2-5; 11 bases agree with TRBD2. The sequence derives from a female donor with breast cancer. Material: naive CD4+ T cells sorted from blood. Subset meaning: naive CD4+ T cells, CD4+CD45RA+CD25-. CDR3 protein: CASSQDVLAGGPQETQYF. In DNA, the CDR3 is TGTGCCAGCAGCCAAGATGTCCTAGCGGGGGGTCCTCAAGAGACCCAGTACTTC.